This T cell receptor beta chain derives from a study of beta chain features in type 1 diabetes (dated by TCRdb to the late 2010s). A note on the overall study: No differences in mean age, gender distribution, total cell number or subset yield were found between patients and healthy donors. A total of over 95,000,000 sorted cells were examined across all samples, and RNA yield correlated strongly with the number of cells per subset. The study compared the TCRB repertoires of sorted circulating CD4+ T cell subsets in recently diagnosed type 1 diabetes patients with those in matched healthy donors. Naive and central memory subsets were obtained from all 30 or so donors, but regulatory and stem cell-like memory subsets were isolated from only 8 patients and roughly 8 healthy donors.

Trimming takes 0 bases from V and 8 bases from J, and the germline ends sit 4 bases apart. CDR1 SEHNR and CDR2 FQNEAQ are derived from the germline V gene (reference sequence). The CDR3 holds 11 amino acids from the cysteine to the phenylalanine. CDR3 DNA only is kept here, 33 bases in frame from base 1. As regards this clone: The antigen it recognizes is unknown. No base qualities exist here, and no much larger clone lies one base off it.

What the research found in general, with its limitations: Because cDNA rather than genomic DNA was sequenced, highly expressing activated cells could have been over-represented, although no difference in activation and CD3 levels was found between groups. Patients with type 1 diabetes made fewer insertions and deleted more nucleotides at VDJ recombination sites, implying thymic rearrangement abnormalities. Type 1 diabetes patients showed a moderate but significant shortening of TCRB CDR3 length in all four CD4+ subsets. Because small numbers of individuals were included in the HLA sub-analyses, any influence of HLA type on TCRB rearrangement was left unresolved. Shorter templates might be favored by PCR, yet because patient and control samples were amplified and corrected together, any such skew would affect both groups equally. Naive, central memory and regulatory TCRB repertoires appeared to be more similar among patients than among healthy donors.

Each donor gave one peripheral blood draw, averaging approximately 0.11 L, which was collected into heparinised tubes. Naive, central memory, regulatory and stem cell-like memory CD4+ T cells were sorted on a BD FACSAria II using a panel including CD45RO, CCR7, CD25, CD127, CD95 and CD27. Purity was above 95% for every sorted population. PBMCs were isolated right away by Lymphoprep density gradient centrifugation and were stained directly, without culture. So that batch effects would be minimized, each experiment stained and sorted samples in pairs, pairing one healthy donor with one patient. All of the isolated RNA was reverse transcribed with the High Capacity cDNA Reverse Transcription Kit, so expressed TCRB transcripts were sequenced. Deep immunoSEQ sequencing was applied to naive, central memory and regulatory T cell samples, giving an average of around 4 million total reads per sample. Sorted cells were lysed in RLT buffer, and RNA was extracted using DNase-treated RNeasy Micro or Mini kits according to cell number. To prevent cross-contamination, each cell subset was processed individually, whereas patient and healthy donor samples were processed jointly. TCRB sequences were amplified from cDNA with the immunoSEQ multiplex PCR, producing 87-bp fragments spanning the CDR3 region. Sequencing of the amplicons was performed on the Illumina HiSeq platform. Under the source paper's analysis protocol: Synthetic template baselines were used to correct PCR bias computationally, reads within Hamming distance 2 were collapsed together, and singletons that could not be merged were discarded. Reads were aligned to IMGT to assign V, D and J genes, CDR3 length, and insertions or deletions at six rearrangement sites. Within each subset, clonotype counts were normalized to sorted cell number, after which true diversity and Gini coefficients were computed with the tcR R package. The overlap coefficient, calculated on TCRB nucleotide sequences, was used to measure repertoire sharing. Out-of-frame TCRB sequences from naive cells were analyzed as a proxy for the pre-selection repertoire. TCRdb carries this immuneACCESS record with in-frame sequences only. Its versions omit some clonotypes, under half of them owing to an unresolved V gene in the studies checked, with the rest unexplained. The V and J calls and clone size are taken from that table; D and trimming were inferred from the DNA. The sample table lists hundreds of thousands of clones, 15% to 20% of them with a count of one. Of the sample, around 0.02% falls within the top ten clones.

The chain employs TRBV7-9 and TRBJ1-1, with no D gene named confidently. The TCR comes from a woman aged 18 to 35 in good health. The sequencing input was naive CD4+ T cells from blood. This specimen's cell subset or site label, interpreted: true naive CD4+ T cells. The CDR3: CASSLAGEAFF. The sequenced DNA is TGTGCCAGCAGCTTAGCGGGCGAAGCTTTCTTT. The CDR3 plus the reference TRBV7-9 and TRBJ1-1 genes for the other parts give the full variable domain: DTGVSQNPRHKITKRGQNVTFRCDPISEHNRLYWYRQTLGQGPEFLTYFQNEAQLEKSRLLSDRFSAERPKGSFSTLEIQRTEQGDSAMYLCASSLAGEAFFGQGTRLTVV.